These 24 T cell receptor beta chains share one sample of origin, sequenced in a study of CD8+CD57+ T cells in acquired aplastic anemia. Genomic DNA acted as the template from which TCR beta VDJ combination and CDR3 sequence profiling were carried out. TCRdb reprocessed the reads with MiXCR, giving one entry per CDR3 protein. Of about 110,000 distinct CDR3 sequences listed, 51% are singletons. What was sequenced was sorted CD4+, CD8+, or CD8+CD57+ T cells (not recorded which) from PBMCs. Receptor source: a human donor in good health, serving as a control.

As regards this clonotype: This sequence may be a read error, since a much larger clone differs from it by one base. The chain is built from TRBV25-1 and TRBJ1-2; D perhaps matches TRBD1 (6 bases). Germline V gene data show CDR1 as MGHDK and CDR2 as SYGVNS. This CDR3 is 16 amino acids long. With 5 bases removed from V and 4 bases from J, the gap between germline ends came to 20 bases. The CDR3 DNA reads as TGTGCCAGCAGTCCATCCTCAGGGGAGGTAACCTATGGCTACACCTTC. Its translation: CASSPSSGEVTYGYTF.

This clonotype was seen a single time. A clone one base away is much larger, so this may be a read error. The chain's CDR3 is CASSQETTGVPGNTVYF. For the CDR3, the DNA is TGCGCCAGCAGCCAGGAGACCACAGGGGTCCCTGGAAACACCGTATATTTT. The chain employs TRBV4-3 and TRBJ1-3; 7 positions agree with TRBD1. Germline V gene data show CDR1 as LGHNA and CDR2 as YSLEER. CDR3 size: 17 residues.

The gene calls are TRBV19 and TRBJ1-6, with D perhaps TRBD1 (6 bases). CDR1 LNHDA and CDR2 SQIVND come from the germline V gene (reference sequence). The CDR3 is 14 residues long. Deletions cut 3 bases from V and 10 bases from J, with 13 bases between. This chain's CDR3 is CASSIISGESPLHF. CDR3 DNA: TGTGCCAGTAGTATTATTTCAGGGGAATCACCCCTCCACTTT.

This clonotype was found many times. The chain employs TRBV6-2 or TRBV6-3 and TRBJ2-1, with unresolved D. The CDR3 runs 16 residues. CDR1 is MNHEY and CDR2 is SVGEGT in the germline V gene. Trimming pared 0 bases from V and 0 bases from J, leaving 9 bases between. The CDR3 spells CASSYSPGSSYNEQFF. In DNA form, the CDR3 reads TGTGCCAGCAGTTACTCGCCAGGTAGCTCCTACAATGAGCAGTTCTTC.

This clonotype was counted a few times. This rearrangement joins TRBV9 to TRBJ1-2, with a weak D call TRBD1 (6 bases). Germline V CDR1 and CDR2: SGDLS, YYNGEE. V was shortened by 0 bases and J by 5 bases, with 11 bases between the two germline ends. The CDR3 sequence is 14 residues long. The CDR3 DNA is TGTGCCAGCAGCGTAGCTGGGACACTGTATGGCTACACCTTC. Translating it yields CASSVAGTLYGYTF. Drawing the rest from reference TRBV9 and TRBJ1-2, the complete variable domain is DSGVTQTPKHLITATGQRVTLRCSPRSGDLSVYWYQQSLDQGLQFLIQYYNGEERAKGNILERFSAQQFPDLHSELNLSSLELGDSALYFCASSVAGTLYGYTFGSGTRLTVV.

The V call is TRBV15, the J call TRBJ2-3, with 11 bases fitting TRBD2. The V gene's germline CDR1 is LNHNV and CDR2 YYDKDF (reference sequence). There are 16 residues in the CDR3. V shed 5 bases, J shed 2 bases, and the junction held 6 bases outside the gene matches. CDR3 sequence: CATSPTSGGYTDTQYF. The CDR3 nucleotides read TGTGCCACCAGCCCTACTAGCGGGGGTTACACAGATACGCAGTATTTT.

V gene TRBV29-1 combines with J gene TRBJ2-3; D unclear. The CDR3 consists of 12 residues. With 5 bases removed from V and 3 bases from J, the gap between germline ends came to 9 bases. Germline V gene lookup returns CDR1 SQVTM and CDR2 ANQGSEA. The CDR3 coding sequence is TGCAGCGTTAAAACCACGACAGATACGCAGTATTTT. Translation gives CSVKTTTDTQYF.

This clonotype was seen only a few times. The junction shows a germline mismatch at one end, possibly a read error. The CDR3 is CASNSVLSPLHF. For the CDR3, the DNA is TGCGCCAGTAACTCAGTTTTGTCACCCCTCCACTTT. The chain employs TRBV19 and TRBJ1-6; D gene uncertain. Germline lookup yields CDR1 LNHDA and CDR2 SQIVND (reference sequence). This CDR3 has 12 amino acids.

This clonotype was observed a single time. The chain joins TRBV5-4 to TRBJ1-6; D is uncertain. The CDR3 has 13 amino acids. V was pared by 4 bases and J by 8 bases, with 10 bases between. The V gene's germline CDR1 is SGHNT and CDR2 YYREEE (reference sequence). As DNA, the CDR3 is TGTGCCAGCAGCGTGGACGGGGATTCACCCCTCCACTTT. Amino acid sequence: CASSVDGDSPLHF.

The gene calls are TRBV4-1 and TRBJ2-7; TRBD1 is a possible D gene (6 bases). The CDR3 contains 15 residues. CDR1 and CDR2 (germline): MGHRA, YSYEKL. The V end lost 0 bases, the J end lost 2 bases, and 11 bases lay between the germline ends. CDR3 loop: CASSQEDSPAYEQYF. CDR3 in DNA: TGCGCCAGCAGCCAAGAGGACAGTCCGGCCTACGAGCAGTACTTC.

The chain links TRBV25-1 to TRBJ2-7; 9 nucleotides match TRBD1. The germline CDR1 and CDR2 sequences are MGHDK and SYGVNS. The CDR3 totals 14 residues. After removal of 4 bases from V and 7 bases from J, the junction contained 8 bases not matched to a gene. CDR3 in DNA: TGTGCCAGCAGTGCCCTACAGGGGGCGGGAGAGCAGTACTTC. Translating it yields CASSALQGAGEQYF.

The chain links TRBV4-3 to TRBJ2-1, with D possibly matching TRBD1 (6 bases). Trimming removed 8 bases at V and 0 bases at J, with 14 bases between. The germline V gene encodes CDR1 LGHNA and CDR2 YSLEER. This CDR3 is 15 amino acids long. For the CDR3, the DNA is TGCGCCAGCGAATCCGGCAGGGGCTCCTACAATGAGCAGTTCTTC. Amino acids: CASESGRGSYNEQFF.

This clonotype was counted at least ten times. This rearrangement joins TRBV24-1 to TRBJ2-2; 7 bases map to TRBD1. This CDR3 spans 16 amino acids. Per the germline V gene, CDR1 is KGHDR and CDR2 is SFDVKD. Trimming cost V 2 bases and J 3 bases; bases outside gene matches: 5. The chain's CDR3 is CATSDYRDRDTGELFF. For the CDR3, the DNA is TGTGCCACCAGTGATTACCGGGACAGAGACACCGGGGAGCTGTTTTTT.

This chain uses TRBV19 with TRBJ2-3; 7 nucleotides align to TRBD1. This CDR3 contains 14 residues. V gave up 6 bases and J gave up 4 bases; unmatched junction bases: 7. CDR1 and CDR2 from the germline V gene are LNHDA and SQIVND (reference sequence). The CDR3 DNA is TGTGCCAGTAGCTCGACAGGGTGGTCAGATACGCAGTATTTT. Translated: CASSSTGWSDTQYF.

This chain joins TRBV25-1 and TRBJ2-7; D is possibly TRBD1 or TRBD2 (6 bases each). Trimming stripped 6 bases from V and 5 bases from J, with 20 bases between. The CDR3 contains 15 residues. Germline-derived CDR1 and CDR2 are MGHDK and SYGVNS. The DNA of the CDR3 is TGTGCCAGCAGGCTAGGGGGGAGTGGAGGGAACGAGCAGTACTTC. Its protein product is CASRLGGSGGNEQYF.

This clonotype was observed at least ten times. This chain connects TRBV5-1 to TRBJ2-1; the match to TRBD2 covers 8 bases. The CDR3 extends over 15 amino acids. In germline, CDR1 is SGHRS, CDR2 YFSETQ. V was clipped by 0 bases and J by 5 bases; unmatched bases: 4. CDR3 DNA: TGCGCCAGCAGCTTGGTCGGGGGGGCCAACAATGAGCAGTTCTTC. Encoded protein: CASSLVGGANNEQFF.

This CDR3 is CASSDTSGGPYQETQYF. CDR3 coding DNA: TGTGCCAGCAGCGACACTAGCGGGGGGCCGTACCAAGAGACCCAGTACTTC. The chain combines TRBV9 with TRBJ2-5; 12 nucleotides agree with TRBD2. The CDR3 spans 17 residues. The V and J ends lost 3 bases and 0 bases, in that order; junction bases with no gene match: 6. Germline CDR1 and CDR2: SGDLS and YYNGEE.

The chain has TRBV25-1 and TRBJ2-7; 9 bases map to TRBD1. V gave up 4 bases and J gave up 5 bases; unmatched junction bases: 6. The CDR3 has 14 residues. Per the germline V gene, CDR1 is MGHDK and CDR2 is SYGVNS. The CDR3 here is CASSAGGTGNEQYF. In DNA form, the CDR3 reads TGTGCCAGCAGTGCTGGAGGGACAGGGAACGAGCAGTACTTC.

This clonotype was seen many times. This chain joins TRBV7-6 and TRBJ2-6; D not certain. This CDR3 comprises 14 residues. The V and J ends lost 7 bases and 0 bases respectively, with 7 bases between them. CDR1 and CDR2 from the germline V gene are SGHVS and FNYEAQ. In nucleotides, the CDR3 is TGTGCCAGCACAACCCTCTCTGGGGCCAACGTCCTGACTTTC. It is translated as CASTTLSGANVLTF.

The chain uses TRBV2 and TRBJ1-6, with D perhaps TRBD1 (6 bases). The CDR3 spans 15 residues. Germline CDR1 reads SNHLY; CDR2 reads FYNNEI. Trimming took off 4 bases at V and 5 bases at J, with 12 bases between the two ends. The chain's CDR3 is CASSAGTRHNSPLHF. Written as DNA, the CDR3 is TGTGCCAGCAGTGCCGGGACACGTCATAATTCACCCCTCCACTTT.

The table lists this clonotype with many counts. The rearrangement uses TRBV6-5 and TRBJ1-2; TRBD1 is a possible D gene (5 bases). The CDR3 is 14 residues long. CDR1 MNHEY and CDR2 SVGAGI come from the germline V gene. The germline V and J ends were trimmed by 5 bases and 3 bases, with 13 bases remaining between them. The CDR3: CASSHGRVDYGYTF. The CDR3 coding sequence is TGTGCCAGCAGTCACGGCAGGGTAGACTATGGCTACACCTTC.

V and J are TRBV5-1 and TRBJ1-6; D gene ambiguous. Germline V lookup: CDR1 SGHRS, CDR2 YFSETQ. V lost 4 bases to trimming and J lost 8 bases, with 16 bases between them. The CDR3 loop spans 15 amino acids. In DNA form, the CDR3 reads TGCGCCAGCAGCCTGTACCTACTCGGGGATTCACCCCTCCACTTT. Translation: CASSLYLLGDSPLHF.

The gene calls are TRBV2 and TRBJ1-1, with TRBD1 matching over 10 bases. The V gene's germline CDR1 is SNHLY and CDR2 FYNNEI. There are 12 residues in the CDR3. The V segment lost 4 bases and the J segment 11 bases; nucleotides outside the gene matches: 4. The CDR3: CASSGGTGVAFF. The CDR3 region has the DNA TGTGCCAGCAGTGGTGGGACAGGGGTTGCTTTCTTT.

The chain joins TRBV10-1 to TRBJ2-2; perhaps TRBD1 as D (6 bases). The germline gives CDR1 WNHNN, CDR2 SYGVQD (reference sequence). V was trimmed by 5 bases and J by 4 bases, leaving 14 bases between them. The CDR3 totals 15 residues. The CDR3: CASSPSGDGTGELFF. In DNA form, the CDR3 reads TGCGCCAGCAGTCCATCAGGGGATGGCACCGGGGAGCTGTTTTTT.